This T cell receptor beta chain is from a study of cytomegalovirus exposure and HLA in healthy donors. TCRdb's copy holds only in-frame clones and misses some; the assay was immunoSEQ multiplex PCR. Of about 240,000 clones listed, approximately 86% were seen once; the top ten hold 0.95% to 1.5%. Germline CDR1 and CDR2: MGHDK and SYGVNS. Trimming removed 7 bases at V and 4 bases at J, with 14 bases between. There are 14 residues in the CDR3. The sequenced sample was PBMCs. This TCR derives from a woman in her twenties or thirties in good health and CMV-seropositive. The gene calls are TRBV25-1 and TRBJ2-1; D might be TRBD2 (6 bases). CDR3: CASTGGNFYNEQFF. DNA for the CDR3: TGTGCCAGCACAGGCGGGAATTTTTACAATGAGCAGTTCTTC. Full variable domain (outside the CDR3, taken from reference TRBV25-1 and TRBJ2-1): EADIYQTPRYLVIGTGKKITLECSQTMGHDKMYWYQQDPGMELHLIHYSYGVNSTEKGDLSSESTVSRIRTEHFPLTLESARPSHTSQYLCASTGGNFYNEQFFGPGTRLTVL.